The 12 T cell receptor beta chains below come from one sample, sequenced in a study of blood T cell repertoires in COVID-19. Sequencing used immunoSEQ multiplex PCR; TCRdb keeps in-frame clones, though not all of them. The sample has roughly 140,000 clones, about 86% seen once. Specimen: peripheral blood. Receptor source: an older man with acute or convalescent COVID-19.

V usage is TRBV5-6 and J usage is TRBJ1-2; maybe TRBD1 (5 bases). CDR3 length equals 14 residues. V was trimmed by 4 bases and J by 5 bases, leaving 15 bases between them. Germline V gene sequence: CDR1 SGHDT, CDR2 YYEEEE. The CDR3 loop reads CASSMPYDSYGYTF. CDR3 coding DNA: TGTGCCAGCAGCATGCCTTATGACAGTTATGGCTACACCTTC.

The rearrangement joins TRBV18 to TRBJ2-7, with a weak D call TRBD2 (6 bases). Germline V gene data show CDR1 as KGHSH and CDR2 as LQKENI. CDR3 length: 14 residues. V was shortened by 2 bases and J by 4 bases, with 12 bases between the two germline ends. DNA for the CDR3: TGTGCCAGCTCACCATCGGGGGAGGCGTACGAGCAGTACTTC. Amino acids: CASSPSGEAYEQYF.

The V call is TRBV7-3, the J call TRBJ2-1; 15 bases agree with TRBD2. CDR1 SGHTA and CDR2 FQGTGA come from the germline V gene. CDR3 size: 16 residues. V dropped 7 bases and J dropped 6; count of bases not matched to a gene: 7. The CDR3 spells CASNLGLAGGGNEQFF. The DNA of the CDR3 is TGTGCCAGCAACCTGGGACTAGCGGGAGGTGGCAATGAGCAGTTCTTC.

The V call is TRBV19, the J call TRBJ2-5; possible D gene TRBD1, 5 bases. Trimming took 7 bases from V and 8 from J, leaving 20 bases between them. The CDR3 is made up of 14 amino acids. Germline V gives CDR1 LNHDA, CDR2 SQIVND (reference sequence). CDR3 bases: TGTGCCAGTACCACTAACAAGGGGCAGGGAACCCAGTACTTC. Its translation: CASTTNKGQGTQYF.

This chain joins TRBV7-9 and TRBJ2-1; 9 bases are a match to TRBD1. CDR3 length: 14 residues. The V gene's germline CDR1 is SEHNR and CDR2 FQNEAQ (reference sequence). V was pared by 8 bases and J by 5 bases, with 7 bases of the junction left unmatched. CDR3 amino acids: CASLTGQGDNEQFF. The CDR3 DNA reads as TGTGCCAGCCTCACGGGACAGGGTGACAATGAGCAGTTCTTC.

The V and J genes are TRBV28 and TRBJ2-5, with D possibly being TRBD1 (5 bases). Trimming pared 6 bases from V and 4 bases from J, leaving 18 bases between. Germline lookup yields CDR1 MDHEN and CDR2 SYDVKM. This CDR3 has 15 residues. This chain's CDR3 is CASSYSGAPTETQYF. The CDR3 region has the DNA TGTGCCAGCAGCTATTCTGGGGCTCCGACAGAGACCCAGTACTTC.

A few counts support this clone. The chain combines TRBV9 with TRBJ2-3, with 11 bases fitting TRBD2. The J segment lost 0 bases and the V segment lost 0 bases, leaving 12 bases of the junction unmatched. The CDR3 totals 20 residues. Per germline, CDR1 SGDLS and CDR2 YYNGEE. CDR3 loop: CASSVGILAGGTPSTDTQYF. The CDR3 nucleotides are TGTGCCAGCAGCGTAGGAATTCTAGCGGGAGGAACACCTAGCACAGATACGCAGTATTTT.

The J gene is TRBJ2-4, the V gene TRBV6-2 or TRBV6-3; tentative D call: TRBD2 (6 bases). V gave up 2 bases and J gave up 3 bases, with 17 bases separating them. The CDR3 runs 17 residues. CDR1 MNHEY and CDR2 SVGEGT come from the germline V gene. The CDR3 protein is CASSYGGTGWGKNIQYF. CDR3 DNA: TGTGCCAGCAGTTACGGGGGGACGGGCTGGGGCAAAAACATTCAGTACTTC.

CDR3 sequence: CASSQVGQGSFYEQYF. The CDR3 bases are TGTGCCAGCAGCCAGGTTGGGCAGGGGAGCTTCTACGAGCAGTACTTC. The chain is built from TRBV4-2 and TRBJ2-7; maybe TRBD1 (6 bases). CDR1 is LGHNA, CDR2 YNFKEQ, per germline. The CDR3 has 16 amino acids. With 3 bases removed from V and 3 bases from J, the gap between germline ends came to 18 bases.

CDR3 sequence (DNA): TGTGCCAGCATGCGGGGACAGTCCACTGAAGCTTTCTTT. Its translation is CASMRGQSTEAFF. The genes are TRBV6-6 and TRBJ1-1; 7 nucleotides match TRBD1. The V gene's germline CDR1 is MNHNY and CDR2 SVGAGI (reference sequence). V shed 7 bases and J 4 bases; nucleotides not matched to a gene: 6. The CDR3 spans 13 residues.

This clone was counted a few times. V usage is TRBV19 and J usage is TRBJ1-5, with a tentative D call TRBD1 (6 bases). Trimming left V 3 bases short and J 4 bases short, with 16 bases between. Germline V gene sequence: CDR1 LNHDA, CDR2 SQIVND (reference sequence). The CDR3 has 16 residues. The DNA of the CDR3 is TGTGCCAGTAGTATTTCCGCAGGGGATAGGAATCAGCCCCAGCATTTT. Its translation: CASSISAGDRNQPQHF.

J is TRBJ2-7 and V is TRBV11-2; D not resolved. Trimming stripped 3 bases from V and 5 bases from J, with 14 bases between. CDR3 length equals 14 residues. The germline V gene has CDR1 SGHAT and CDR2 FQNNGV. CDR3 region: CASSFRRTADEQYF. In DNA form, the CDR3 reads TGTGCCAGCAGCTTCAGGCGCACGGCTGACGAGCAGTACTTC.